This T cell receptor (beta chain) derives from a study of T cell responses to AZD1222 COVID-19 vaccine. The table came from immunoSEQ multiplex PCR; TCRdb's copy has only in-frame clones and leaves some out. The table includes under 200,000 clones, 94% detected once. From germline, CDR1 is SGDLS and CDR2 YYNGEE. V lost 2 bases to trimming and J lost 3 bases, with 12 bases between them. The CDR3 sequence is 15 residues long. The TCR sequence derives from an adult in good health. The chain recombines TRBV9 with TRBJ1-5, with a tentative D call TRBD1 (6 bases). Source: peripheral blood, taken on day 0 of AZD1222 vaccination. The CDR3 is CASSVSGDLNQPQHF. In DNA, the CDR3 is TGTGCCAGCAGCGTCTCAGGGGACCTCAATCAGCCCCAGCATTTT.